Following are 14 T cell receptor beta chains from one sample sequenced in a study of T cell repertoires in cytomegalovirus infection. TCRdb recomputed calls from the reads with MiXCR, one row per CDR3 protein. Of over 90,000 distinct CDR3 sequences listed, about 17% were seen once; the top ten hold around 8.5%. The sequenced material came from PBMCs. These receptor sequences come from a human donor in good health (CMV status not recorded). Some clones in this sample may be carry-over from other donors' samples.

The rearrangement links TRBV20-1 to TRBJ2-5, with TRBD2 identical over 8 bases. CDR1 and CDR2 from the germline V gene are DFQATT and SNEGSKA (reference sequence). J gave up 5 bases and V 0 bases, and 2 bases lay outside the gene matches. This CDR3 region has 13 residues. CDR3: CSARDRLAETQYF. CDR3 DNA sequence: TGCAGTGCTAGAGATAGACTAGCGGAGACCCAGTACTTC.

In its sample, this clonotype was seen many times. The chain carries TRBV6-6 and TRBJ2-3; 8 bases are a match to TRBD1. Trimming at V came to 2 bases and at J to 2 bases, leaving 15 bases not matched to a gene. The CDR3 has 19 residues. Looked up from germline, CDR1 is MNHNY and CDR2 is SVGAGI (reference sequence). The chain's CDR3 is CASSYKGPLQGGPTDTQYF. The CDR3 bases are TGTGCCAGCAGTTACAAGGGTCCCTTACAGGGGGGCCCCACAGATACGCAGTATTTT.

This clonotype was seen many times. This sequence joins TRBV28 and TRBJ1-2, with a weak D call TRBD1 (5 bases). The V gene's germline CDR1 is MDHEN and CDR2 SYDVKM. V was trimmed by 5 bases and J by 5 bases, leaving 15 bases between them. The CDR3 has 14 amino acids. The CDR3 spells CASSTSRRGYGYTF. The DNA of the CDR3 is TGTGCCAGCAGTACATCTCGACGGGGGTATGGCTACACCTTC.

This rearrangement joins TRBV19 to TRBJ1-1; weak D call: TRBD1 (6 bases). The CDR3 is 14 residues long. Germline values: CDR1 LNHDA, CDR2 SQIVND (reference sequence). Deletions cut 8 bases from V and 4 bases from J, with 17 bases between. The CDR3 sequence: CASFSGDLRTEAFF. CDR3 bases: TGTGCCAGTTTCTCAGGGGATCTTCGCACTGAAGCTTTCTTT.

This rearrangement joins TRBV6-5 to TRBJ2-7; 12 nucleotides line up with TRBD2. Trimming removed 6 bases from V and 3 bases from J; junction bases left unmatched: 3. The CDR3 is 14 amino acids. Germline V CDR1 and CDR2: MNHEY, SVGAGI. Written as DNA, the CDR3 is TGTGCCAGCAGCCCGACTAGCGGGGGCTACGAGCAGTACTTC. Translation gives CASSPTSGGYEQYF.

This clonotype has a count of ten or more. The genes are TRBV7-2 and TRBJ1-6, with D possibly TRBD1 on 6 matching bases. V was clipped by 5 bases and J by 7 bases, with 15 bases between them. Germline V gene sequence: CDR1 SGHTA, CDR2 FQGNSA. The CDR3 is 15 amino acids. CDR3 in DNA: TGTGCCAGCAGCCCACAGGGCGGAGGGAATTCACCCCTCCACTTT. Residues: CASSPQGGGNSPLHF.

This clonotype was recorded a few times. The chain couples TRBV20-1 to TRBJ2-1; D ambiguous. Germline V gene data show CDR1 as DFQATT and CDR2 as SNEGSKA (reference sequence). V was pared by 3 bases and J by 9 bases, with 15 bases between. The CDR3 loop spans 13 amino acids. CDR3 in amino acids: CSASSGLGFEQFF. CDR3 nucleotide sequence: TGCAGTGCTAGCTCTGGCCTAGGATTTGAGCAGTTCTTC.

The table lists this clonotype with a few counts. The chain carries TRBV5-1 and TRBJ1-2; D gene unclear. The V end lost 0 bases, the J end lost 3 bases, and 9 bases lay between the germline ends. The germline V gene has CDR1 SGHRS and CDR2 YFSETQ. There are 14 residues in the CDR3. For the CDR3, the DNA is TGCGCCAGCAGCTTGGAGGCAGCGGACTATGGCTACACCTTC. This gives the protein CASSLEAADYGYTF.

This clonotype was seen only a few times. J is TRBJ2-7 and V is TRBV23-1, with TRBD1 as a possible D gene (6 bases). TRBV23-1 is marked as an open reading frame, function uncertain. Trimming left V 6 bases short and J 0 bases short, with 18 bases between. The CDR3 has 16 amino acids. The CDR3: CASSPLDRPSSYEQYF. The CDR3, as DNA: TGCGCCAGCAGCCCCCTCGACAGGCCGAGCTCCTACGAGCAGTACTTC.

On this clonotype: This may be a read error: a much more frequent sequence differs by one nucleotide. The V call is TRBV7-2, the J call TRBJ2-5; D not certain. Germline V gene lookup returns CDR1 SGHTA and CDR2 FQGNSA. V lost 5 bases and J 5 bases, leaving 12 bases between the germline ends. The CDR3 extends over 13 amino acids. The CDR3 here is CASSRRLVETQYF. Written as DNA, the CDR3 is TGTGCCAGCAGCCGCCGGCTAGTGGAGACCCAGTACTTC.

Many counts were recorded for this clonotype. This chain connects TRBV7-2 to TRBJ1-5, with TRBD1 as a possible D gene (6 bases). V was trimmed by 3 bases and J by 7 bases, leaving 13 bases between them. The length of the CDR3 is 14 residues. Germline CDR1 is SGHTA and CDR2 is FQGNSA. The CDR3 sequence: CASSFTGTAQPQHF. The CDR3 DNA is TGTGCCAGCAGCTTCACAGGGACGGCCCAGCCCCAGCATTTT. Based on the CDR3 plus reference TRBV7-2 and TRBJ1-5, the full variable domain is GAGVSQSPSNKVTEKGKDVELRCDPISGHTALYWYRQSLGQGLEFLIYFQGNSAPDKSGLPSDRFSAERTGGSVSTLTIQRTQQEDSAVYLCASSFTGTAQPQHFGDGTRLSIL.

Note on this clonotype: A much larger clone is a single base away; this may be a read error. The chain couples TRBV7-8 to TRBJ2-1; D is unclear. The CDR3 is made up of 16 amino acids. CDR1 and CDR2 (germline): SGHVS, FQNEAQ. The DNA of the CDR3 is TGTGCCAGCAGCTCGTACAAGTTATCAAAGTACAATGAGCATTTCTTC. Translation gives CASSSYKLSKYNEHFF. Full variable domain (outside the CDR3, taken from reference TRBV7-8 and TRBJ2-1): GAGVSQSPRYKVAKRGQDVALRCDPISGHVSLFWYQQALGQGPEFLTYFQNEAQLDKSGLPSDRFFAERPEGSVSTLKIQRTQQEDSAVYLCASSSYKLSKYNEHFFGPGTRLTVL.

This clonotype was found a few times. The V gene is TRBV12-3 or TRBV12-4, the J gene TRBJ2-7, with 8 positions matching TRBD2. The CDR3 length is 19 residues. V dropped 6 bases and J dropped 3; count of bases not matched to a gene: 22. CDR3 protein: CASSQSRGFSGVPFYEQYF. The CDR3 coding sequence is TGTGCCAGCAGCCAATCTCGGGGGTTTAGCGGGGTTCCCTTCTACGAGCAGTACTTC.

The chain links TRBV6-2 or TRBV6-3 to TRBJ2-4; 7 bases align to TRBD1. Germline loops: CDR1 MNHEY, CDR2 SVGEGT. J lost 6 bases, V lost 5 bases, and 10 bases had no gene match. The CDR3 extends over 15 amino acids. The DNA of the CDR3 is TGTGCCAGCAGTGAAGGGGGCCCCATCGGAAACATTCAGTACTTC. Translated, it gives CASSEGGPIGNIQYF.